This T cell receptor (beta chain) was captured by sequencing in a study of shared clonotypes between healthy human individuals. The study, taken as a whole, reports: Some clonotypes were shared by all four sorted-subset donors, while others were not shared. The non-shared ones had lower generation probabilities than the shared ones.

On this clone: No antigen is known for it.

Germline V gene data show CDR1 as ENHRY and CDR2 as SYGVKD. CDR3 size: 11 residues. The junction had 3 bases not matched to a gene; V was cut back by 9 bases and J by 7 bases. Data came from immunoSEQ multiplex PCR; TCRdb stores just in-frame clones and leaves some out. Among about 2 million clones, 90% to 95% were seen once, and the ten largest hold approximately 0.13%. The chain has TRBV10-3 and TRBJ2-1, with 7 bases lining up with TRBD2. The receptor was derived from a man aged 18 to 29 in good health. The sample consisted of naive CD4+ T cells sorted from blood. Described subset: CD45RA+ positively selected. DNA of the CDR3: TGTGCCATAAGGCGGGAGAATGAGCAGTTCTTC. Translating it yields CAIRRENEQFF.